Sequencing of this T cell receptor beta chain was carried out in a study of OX40 agonist ivuxolimab in advanced cancers. Some clones are missing from TCRdb's copy, which holds only in-frame ones; the method was immunoSEQ multiplex PCR. The sample consists of approximately 50,000 clones, approximately 79% of them appearing once. Study results and limitations: In CD8+ T cells, expanded clones were on average more numerous than in CD4+.

In the case of this clone: Its antigen is currently unknown.

Germline CDR1 WNHNN, CDR2 SYGVQD (reference sequence). This CDR3 spans 16 amino acids. With V trimmed by 0 bases and J by 5 bases, 6 bases remained unmatched. Sequenced here: CD4+ or CD8+ T cells sorted from blood, sampled in a trial of the OX40 agonist ivuxolimab. This TCR derives from an adult with an advanced solid tumor such as melanoma, head and neck, liver or kidney cancer. J is TRBJ2-1 and V is TRBV10-1; 8 bases are a match to TRBD1. The CDR3 nucleotides are TGCGCCAGCAGTGAGTCCAGGGGGCTAGGGGACAATGAGCAGTTCTTC. Protein sequence: CASSESRGLGDNEQFF.